One and the same sample provided the 11 T cell receptor beta chains below, sequenced in a study of post-analysis software for immune sequencing data. The study's findings and limits: Relative to controls, patients had five TRBV segments at higher frequency, with TRBV5-6, TRBV5-1 and TRBV20-1 among these.

Prepared TCR beta cDNA libraries contained unique molecular identifiers. TCRdb processed the PCR reads anew with MiXCR; each CDR3 protein has one entry. Among roughly 700,000 distinct CDR3 sequences listed, just under 30% were seen once. These receptors have no known antigen. Sequenced sample: blood. The receptors shown here come from a girl between 5 and 17 years old with multiple sclerosis.

V gene TRBV5-1 combines with J gene TRBJ2-1; 9 bases are a match to TRBD2. CDR3 length equals 14 residues. CDR1 and CDR2 (germline): SGHRS, YFSETQ. V trimming: 1 base; J trimming: 8 bases; junction bases outside the gene matches: 4. The CDR3 loop reads CASSLSGRKDEQFF. The CDR3 coding sequence is TGCGCCAGCAGCTTGAGCGGGAGGAAGGATGAGCAGTTCTTC.

This chain connects TRBV9 to TRBJ2-1; D is unresolved. The V and J ends lost 2 bases and 5 bases respectively, with 11 bases between them. Germline assignment: CDR1 SGDLS and CDR2 YYNGEE. The CDR3 covers 14 residues. As DNA, the CDR3 is TGTGCCAGCAGCGTGTTTCTACTCGACAATGAGCAGTTCTTC. Translating gives CASSVFLLDNEQFF. Supplemented by reference TRBV9 and TRBJ2-1, the full variable domain reads DSGVTQTPKHLITATGQRVTLRCSPRSGDLSVYWYQQSLDQGLQFLIQYYNGEERAKGNILERFSAQQFPDLHSELNLSSLELGDSALYFCASSVFLLDNEQFFGPGTRLTVL.

The chain is built from TRBV28 and TRBJ2-1, with 9 bases that match TRBD2. Judging by the DNA end, TRBJ2-7 fits better; the J call may be wrong. Germline CDR1 MDHEN, CDR2 SYDVKM. There are 14 residues in the CDR3. CDR3 sequence: CASSFLAGYNEQYF. CDR3 DNA sequence: TGTGCCAGCAGTTTCCTAGCGGGGTACAATGAGCAGTACTTC.

This clonotype turned up a few times. The chain joins TRBV5-1 to TRBJ1-2; D may be TRBD1 (5 bases). The CDR3 runs 15 residues. Trimming left V 1 base short and J 1 base short, with 11 bases between. The germline V gene encodes CDR1 SGHRS and CDR2 YFSETQ. CDR3 sequence reads: CASSLTQGLNYGYTF. CDR3 sequence (DNA): TGCGCCAGCAGCTTGACCCAGGGACTTAACTATGGCTACACCTTC.

The chain employs TRBV4-3 and TRBJ2-2; the match to TRBD2 covers 7 bases. The V gene end was trimmed by 1 base and the J gene end by 6 bases; junction bases not matched to a gene: 20. Per germline, CDR1 LGHNA and CDR2 YSLEER. CDR3 length: 20 amino acids. The CDR3 here is CASSQVRARGVSYKAGELFF. The CDR3 coding sequence is TGCGCCAGCAGCCAAGTGAGGGCCCGGGGGGTTTCTTATAAGGCCGGGGAGCTGTTTTTT.

The gene calls are TRBV18 and TRBJ2-3, with TRBD2 matching 13 bases. Unmatched junction bases numbered 7, after V lost 1 base and J lost 0 bases. Germline V gene lookup returns CDR1 KGHSH and CDR2 LQKENI. The CDR3 totals 19 residues. This CDR3 reads CASSPLQGLAGSSTDTQYF. The CDR3 DNA sequence: TGTGCCAGCTCACCACTCCAGGGACTAGCGGGGTCTAGCACAGATACGCAGTATTTT.

The chain combines TRBV6-5 with TRBJ1-4; no definite D call. V lost 6 bases and J 2 bases, leaving 13 bases between the germline ends. CDR3 length: 15 amino acids. Germline lookup yields CDR1 MNHEY and CDR2 SVGAGI. As DNA, the CDR3 is TGTGCCAGCAGCGCTGGGCGGGGTACTAATGAAAAACTGTTTTTT. Translated, it gives CASSAGRGTNEKLFF.

The chain joins TRBV5-1 to TRBJ2-3, with TRBD2 matching 13 bases. Germline V gene sequence: CDR1 SGHRS, CDR2 YFSETQ. J lost 2 bases, V lost 3 bases, and 6 bases had no gene match. The CDR3 is 17 residues long. CDR3 region: CASSSAGLAGPTDTQYF. CDR3 nucleotide sequence: TGCGCCAGCAGCTCCGCGGGACTAGCGGGGCCCACAGATACGCAGTATTTT.

As concerns this clonotype: At one end the junction does not follow the germline gene, possibly because of a read error. The chain links TRBV5-1 to TRBJ2-7; tentatively, D is TRBD2 (6 bases). This CDR3 has 15 amino acids. Germline V gene sequence: CDR1 SGHRS, CDR2 YFSETQ. Here the CDR3 reads CASSPLSGTHYGQYF. The CDR3, as DNA: TGCGCCAGCAGCCCCCTTAGCGGAACCCACTACGGGCAGTACTTC. The full variable domain, rest sourced from reference TRBV5-1 and TRBJ2-7, is KAGVTQTPRYLIKTRGQQVTLSCSPISGHRSVSWYQQTPGQGLQFLFEYFSETQRNKGNFPGRFSGRQFSNSRSEMNVSTLELGDSALYLCASSPLSGTHYGQYFGPGTRLTVT.

There are a few counts of this clonotype. V is TRBV20-1 and J is TRBJ1-5, with D unclear. Trimming removed 1 base from V and 0 bases from J, with 7 bases in between. The CDR3 is 14 residues long. Germline CDR1 and CDR2: DFQATT and SNEGSKA (reference sequence). The CDR3 is CSARATISNQPQHF. The CDR3 bases are TGCAGTGCTAGAGCTACAATTAGCAATCAGCCCCAGCATTTT.

The rearrangement uses TRBV28 and TRBJ2-3, with a weak D call TRBD2 (6 bases). Germline-derived CDR1 and CDR2 are MDHEN and SYDVKM. The V end was cut by 8 bases, the J end by 3 bases, with 9 bases between. The CDR3 totals 12 residues. The CDR3 coding sequence is TGTGCCAGCGCCGGGGGAACAGATACGCAGTATTTT. This encodes CASAGGTDTQYF.